There are many counts of the clone carrying this TCR beta chain. Its antigen is not known. Naive CD8 T cells underwent sorting with the CD8+CD4-CCR7+CD45RA+ definition. These data belong to a study of molecular identifiers for immune sequencing clone quantification. About the research overall: In replicates, RNA taken from approximately 20,000 or 100,000 naive CD8 cells was divided five ways, and four portions underwent sequencing. Notes on the study in general: Jurkat TCR RNA spiked in from one cell could reportedly be detected among 1 million or so naive cells. Clones above 20 RNA copies held over 97% of effector molecules, under 1% in naive cells.

The germline V gene has CDR1 MNHEY and CDR2 SVGEGT. V dropped 2 bases and J dropped 5 bases, with 9 bases sitting between them. This CDR3 has 13 residues. TCRdb recomputed calls from the PCR reads with MiXCR, one row per CDR3 protein. The sample yields 80,000 to 130,000 distinct CDR3 sequences, roughly a third seen once. This sequence originates from a human donor in good health. Some libraries in this study had Jurkat cell RNA spiked in. This sequence joins TRBV6-2 or TRBV6-3 and TRBJ1-1, with no clear D. Specimen: naive CD8+ T cells from blood, with Jurkat cell RNA spiked in. Subset denoted: FACS-sorted CD8+CD4-CCR7+CD45RA+ naive T cells. CDR3 bases: TGTGCCAGCAGTTACGTCCCAAGTACTGAAGCTTTCTTT. As protein: CASSYVPSTEAFF.